The rows below give T cell receptor beta chains drawn from one sample of a study of cytomegalovirus exposure and HLA in healthy donors. Generated by immunoSEQ multiplex PCR, the TCRdb table keeps only in-frame clones and is missing some. This sample has approximately 130,000 clones, with roughly 80% found just once. Sequenced: PBMCs. Receptors were obtained from a woman aged 40 to 50 in good health and CMV-seronegative. The conserved cysteine and the conserved F or W are not part of the CDR3 here.

j_gene: TRBJ2-3; v_gene: TRBV7-9; CDR3aa: SSSRRTSGSTDTQY
j_gene: TRBJ1-1; v_gene: TRBV7-9; CDR3aa: ASSLVAGVRTEAF
j_gene: TRBJ2-7; v_gene: TRBV6-5; CDR3aa: ASSYPRGRGYEQY
j_gene: TRBJ2-6; v_gene: TRBV5-1; CDR3aa: ASSLTKSSGANVLT
j_gene: TRBJ1-2; v_gene: TRBV27; CDR3aa: ASSLQPGGTFGGYT
j_gene: TRBJ1-1; v_gene: TRBV10-3; CDR3aa: AISESPGQGRGTEAF
j_gene: TRBJ2-3; v_gene: TRBV15; CDR3aa: ATSRGLAGGRDTQY
j_gene: TRBJ1-4; v_gene: TRBV7-2; CDR3aa: ASSQGQPNEKLF
j_gene: TRBJ2-5; v_gene: TRBV9; CDR3aa: ASSATSGTGPQETQY
j_gene: TRBJ1-2; v_gene: TRBV28; CDR3aa: ASSPPRGLGYT
j_gene: TRBJ2-2; v_gene: TRBV2; CDR3aa: ASSVGSGITGELF
j_gene: TRBJ1-1; v_gene: TRBV28; CDR3aa: ASSLLSGANTEAF
j_gene: TRBJ2-2; v_gene: TRBV7-6; CDR3aa: ASSGVAGRRRTGELF
j_gene: TRBJ2-1; v_gene: TRBV7-2; CDR3aa: ASSVGQSSYNEQF
j_gene: TRBJ2-7; v_gene: TRBV7-2; CDR3aa: ASSLALAGLGEQY
j_gene: TRBJ1-1; v_gene: TRBV9; CDR3aa: ASSVATGTNTEAF
j_gene: TRBJ1-3; v_gene: TRBV6-5; CDR3aa: ASSLPGGNTIY
j_gene: TRBJ2-7; v_gene: TRBV18; CDR3aa: ASSPRQGSSYEQY
j_gene: TRBJ2-3; v_gene: TRBV6-6; CDR3aa: ASRSGATADTQY
j_gene: TRBJ1-1; v_gene: TRBV7-9; CDR3aa: ASSRDTVLNTEAF
j_gene: TRBJ2-7; v_gene: TRBV7-8; CDR3aa: ASSLAAVTYEQY
j_gene: TRBJ2-7; v_gene: TRBV28; CDR3aa: ASRVAGDRNEQY
j_gene: TRBJ2-7; v_gene: TRBV5-4; CDR3aa: ASSLGLATYEQY
j_gene: TRBJ1-1; v_gene: TRBV27; CDR3aa: ASSYRQGSEAF
j_gene: TRBJ1-5; v_gene: TRBV7-9; CDR3aa: ASSRGDQPQH
j_gene: TRBJ1-5; v_gene: TRBV6-1; CDR3aa: ASSPLYQPQH
j_gene: TRBJ1-6; v_gene: TRBV28; CDR3aa: ASGLGRGNYHSPLH
j_gene: TRBJ2-3; v_gene: TRBV9; CDR3aa: ASSVDLTSGRTDTQY
j_gene: TRBJ2-3; v_gene: TRBV21-1; CDR3aa: ASSSGDTQY
j_gene: TRBJ1-2; v_gene: TRBV5-6; CDR3aa: ASSFRGHRTGYT
j_gene: TRBJ1-2; v_gene: TRBV6-1; CDR3aa: ASSESGQLAPKDT
j_gene: TRBJ2-7; v_gene: TRBV15; CDR3aa: ATSRAWRDGYEQY
j_gene: TRBJ1-5; v_gene: TRBV7-2; CDR3aa: ASSLSGQGFRNQPQH
j_gene: TRBJ2-3; v_gene: TRBV7-2; CDR3aa: ASSLGTSGRGTDTQY
j_gene: TRBJ2-7; v_gene: TRBV5-6; CDR3aa: ASSLAGAPYEQY
j_gene: TRBJ1-5; v_gene: TRBV9; CDR3aa: ASSAGTGAQPQH
j_gene: TRBJ2-5; v_gene: TRBV4-2; CDR3aa: ASSQGVGLAPAFQETQY
j_gene: TRBJ1-2; v_gene: TRBV9; CDR3aa: ASSVQGAAYGYT
j_gene: TRBJ2-5; v_gene: TRBV4-2; CDR3aa: ASSQGLAGVETQY